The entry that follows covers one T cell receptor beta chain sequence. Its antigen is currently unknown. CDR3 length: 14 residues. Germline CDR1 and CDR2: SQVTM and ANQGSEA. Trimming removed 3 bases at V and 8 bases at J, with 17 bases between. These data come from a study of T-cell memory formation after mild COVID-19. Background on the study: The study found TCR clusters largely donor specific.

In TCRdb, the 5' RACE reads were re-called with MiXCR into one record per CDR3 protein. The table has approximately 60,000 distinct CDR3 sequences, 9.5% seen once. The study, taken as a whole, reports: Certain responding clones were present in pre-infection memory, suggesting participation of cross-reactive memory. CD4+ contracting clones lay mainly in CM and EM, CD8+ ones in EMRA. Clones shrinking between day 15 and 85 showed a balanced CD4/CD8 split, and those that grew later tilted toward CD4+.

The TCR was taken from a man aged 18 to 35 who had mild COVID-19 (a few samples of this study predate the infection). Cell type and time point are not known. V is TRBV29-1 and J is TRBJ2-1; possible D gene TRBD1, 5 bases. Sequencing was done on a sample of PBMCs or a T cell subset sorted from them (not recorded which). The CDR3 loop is CSVESFAGSDEQFF. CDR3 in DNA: TGCAGCGTTGAGTCTTTCGCAGGGTCGGATGAGCAGTTCTTC.